This T cell receptor (beta chain) was captured in a study of T cell clonality in common variable immunodeficiency. As to this clone: Its matching antigen is unknown. The read gets to within 3 residues of the CDR3 end, and the germline J gene fills in the rest.

Control and CVID samples contributed equal amounts of genomic DNA. Profiled with immunoSEQ multiplex PCR; TCRdb holds only in-frame clones, not every one. This sample carries roughly 25,000 clones, none of them present only once. Trimming shortened V by 5 bases and J by 3 bases, and 15 bases separated the two germline ends. The germline CDR1 and CDR2 sequences are PRHDT and FYEKMQ (reference sequence). The CDR3 contains 15 residues. CVID subjects had received replacement immunoglobulin for at least one year. Heparinized whole blood, about 4.5 to 8.5 ml, came from each donor. Study results and limitations: Common variable immunodeficiency TCR beta sequences reportedly had fewer deletions and N-nucleotide insertions.

The rearrangement links TRBV13 to TRBJ2-3; the D gene is possibly TRBD2 (6 bases). What was sequenced was peripheral blood mononuclear cells. This clonotype was obtained from a human donor with common variable immunodeficiency. This chain's CDR3 is CASSGTGGMTDTQYF. CDR3 DNA (partial): TGTGCCAGCAGCGGGACCGGGGGAATGACAGATACG.